The sample holds many counts of the clone carrying this T cell receptor beta chain. Its specificity is unknown. The data were taken from a study of T cell repertoires in cytomegalovirus infection. The wider study: The study used recently identified HLA-C-restricted and well-studied HLA-B-restricted CMV epitopes. From public TCR beta signatures came an indication of both CMV infection and matching HLA type. Study-wide findings and caveats: The study identified carriers of CMV plus the relevant HLA from cumulative public TCR beta family frequency. HLA-C-restricted TCR beta clonotypes specific for CMV led the ex vivo response.

The CDR3 loop spans 18 amino acids. Germline V gene sequence: CDR1 SGHTA, CDR2 FQGNSA. V shed 6 bases and J 8 bases; nucleotides not matched to a gene: 18. MiXCR was run by TCRdb on the reads, yielding one entry per CDR3 protein. The sample yields some 46,000 distinct CDR3 sequences, roughly 19% seen once. The source was CD8+ T cells from cultured PBMCs, collected from culture after CMV antigen stimulation. This chain connects TRBV7-2 to TRBJ2-1; 11 bases are a match to TRBD2. This receptor was taken from a human donor in good health (CMV status not recorded). Some clones in this sample may be carry-over from other donors' samples. DNA for the CDR3: TGTGCCAGCAGATTCCCTTATAGCGGGGGGGCTGAAAAAGATGAGCAGTTCTTC. Translation: CASRFPYSGGAEKDEQFF.